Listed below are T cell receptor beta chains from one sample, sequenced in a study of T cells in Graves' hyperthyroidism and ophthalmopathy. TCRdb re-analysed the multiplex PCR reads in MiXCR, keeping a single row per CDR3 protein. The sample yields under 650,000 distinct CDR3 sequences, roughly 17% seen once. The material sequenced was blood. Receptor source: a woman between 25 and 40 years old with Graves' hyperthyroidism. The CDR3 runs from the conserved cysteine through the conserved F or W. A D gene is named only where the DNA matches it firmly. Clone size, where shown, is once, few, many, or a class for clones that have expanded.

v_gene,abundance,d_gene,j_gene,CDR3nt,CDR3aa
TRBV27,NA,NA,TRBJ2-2,TGTGCCAGCAGTTTCGTGATTGCTAGCGCGAACACCGGGGAGCTGTTTTTT,CASSFVIASANTGELFF
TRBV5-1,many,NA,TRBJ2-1,TGCGCCAGCACCCAAGGGGAGAGTTACAATGAGCAGTTCTTC,CASTQGESYNEQFF
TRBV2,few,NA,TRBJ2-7,TGTGCCAGCACATCCCGGAGGTCCTACGAGCAGTACTTC,CASTSRRSYEQYF
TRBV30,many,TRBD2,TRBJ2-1,TGTGCCTGGAGTGTCCGTAGCGGGAGCTCCTACAATGAGCAGTTCTTC,CAWSVRSGSSYNEQFF
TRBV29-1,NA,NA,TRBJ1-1,TGCAGCGTAACAGGGAGGGTAACTGAAGCTTTCTTT,CSVTGRVTEAFF
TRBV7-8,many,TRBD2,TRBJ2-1,TGTGCCAGCAGCTTGATCAGGGAGGGTCAAGAGCAGTTCTTC,CASSLIREGQEQFF
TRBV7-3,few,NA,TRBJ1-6,TGTGCCAGCAGCTTAGCGGGGTTCAATTCACCCCTCCACTTT,CASSLAGFNSPLHF
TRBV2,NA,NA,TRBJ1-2,TGTGCCAGCAGCCGATTAGAGGGATATGGCTACACCTTC,CASSRLEGYGYTF
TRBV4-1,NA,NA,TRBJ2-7,TGCGCCAGCAGCCAACGAGTTGGAGGGGCCGAGCAGTACTTC,CASSQRVGGAEQYF
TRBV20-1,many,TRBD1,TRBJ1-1,TGCAGTGCGCAGACAGGGCAAACTGAAGCTTTCTTT,CSAQTGQTEAFF
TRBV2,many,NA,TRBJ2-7,TGTGCCAGCAGTGAACCTGCCTACGAGCAGTACTTC,CASSEPAYEQYF
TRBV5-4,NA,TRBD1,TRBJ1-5,TGTGCCAGCAGGAATAACTTACAGGGGGATTATAGCAATCAGCCCCAGCATTTT,CASRNNLQGDYSNQPQHF
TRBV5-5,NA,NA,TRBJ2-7,TGTGCCAGCAGCTTGGGGACGGAGCCCGAGCAGTACTTC,CASSLGTEPEQYF
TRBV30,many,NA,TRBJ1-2,TGTGCCTGGAGTGTAGGCAGGGGCATCTATGGCTACACCTTC,CAWSVGRGIYGYTF
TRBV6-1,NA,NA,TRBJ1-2,TGTGCCAGCAGTGAATGGATGGGGGCTGGTAACTATGGCTACACCTTC,CASSEWMGAGNYGYTF
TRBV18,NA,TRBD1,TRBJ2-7,TGTGCCAGCTCACCGTCGAGAGACAGGGCATACTCCTACGAGCAGTACTTC,CASSPSRDRAYSYEQYF
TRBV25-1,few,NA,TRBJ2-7,TGTGCCAGCGGGGCTACACCCTACGAGCAGTACTTC,CASGATPYEQYF
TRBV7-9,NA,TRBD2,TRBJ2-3,TGTGCCAGCAGCTCTAGGACTAGCTCAGATACGCAGTATTTT,CASSSRTSSDTQYF
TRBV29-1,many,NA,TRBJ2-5,TGCAGCGTTGAATCTAGCCCAGAGACCCAGTACTTC,CSVESSPETQYF
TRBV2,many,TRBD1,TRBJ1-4,TGTGCCAGCAGTAAATGGGACAGGTTGCATGAAAAACTGTTTTTT,CASSKWDRLHEKLFF
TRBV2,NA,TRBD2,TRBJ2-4,TGTGCCAGCAGTGAATCCGGGGGCGGGAGGTACCTCGGAAACATTCAGTACTTC,CASSESGGGRYLGNIQYF
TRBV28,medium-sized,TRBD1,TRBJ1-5,TGTGCCAGCAGTCTAACAGGGGCTACTCAGCCCCAGCATTTT,CASSLTGATQPQHF
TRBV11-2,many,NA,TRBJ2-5,TGTGCCAGCAGCTTAGATCAAAGGGTCATGAGACAAGAGACCCAGTACTTC,CASSLDQRVMRQETQYF
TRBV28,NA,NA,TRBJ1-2,TGTGCCAGCAGTTTATGGGGGAAGTGGGTGGGCTACACCTTC,CASSLWGKWVGYTF
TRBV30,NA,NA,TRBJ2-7,TGTGCCTGGAGCCCCTCTAGCTTTTACGAGCAGTACTTC,CAWSPSSFYEQYF
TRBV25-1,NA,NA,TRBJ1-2,TGTGCCAGCAAATCCGGGTATGGGGGCTACACCTTC,CASKSGYGGYTF
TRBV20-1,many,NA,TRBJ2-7,TGCAGTGCCGATTATGCGGACAGCGAGCAGTACTTC,CSADYADSEQYF
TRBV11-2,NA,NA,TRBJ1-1,TGTGCCAGCAGCTGGGCACAGGGTGCCATAGGCACTGAAGCTTTCTTT,CASSWAQGAIGTEAFF
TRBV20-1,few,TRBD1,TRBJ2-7,TGCAGTGCTAGAGATCCCGCTACAGGGGACGAGCAGTACTTC,CSARDPATGDEQYF
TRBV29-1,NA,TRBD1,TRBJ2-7,TGCAGCGTTATTTTGGGACAGGGGGCTGGCGAGCAGTACTTC,CSVILGQGAGEQYF
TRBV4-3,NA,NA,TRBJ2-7,TGCGCCAGCAGCCAAGATCGGGGCCTTTCTGAGCAGTACTTC,CASSQDRGLSEQYF
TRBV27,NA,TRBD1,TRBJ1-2,TGTGCCAGCAGCTCCAGGGGGGGATATGGCTACACCTTC,CASSSRGGYGYTF
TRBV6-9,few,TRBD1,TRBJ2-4,TGTGCCAGCAGTAGGGGGACAGGGGACGGCATTCAGTACTTC,CASSRGTGDGIQYF
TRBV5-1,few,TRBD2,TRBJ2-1,TGCGCCAGCAGCTTGGAAGGGACTACGATATACAATGAGCAGTTCTTC,CASSLEGTTIYNEQFF
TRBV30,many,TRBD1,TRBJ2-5,TGTGCCTGGAGTCGGGACAGAGGGGAGACCCAGTACTTC,CAWSRDRGETQYF
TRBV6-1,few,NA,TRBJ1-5,TGTGCCAGCAGCCAAACCATACTGTCTTCTCAGCCCCAGCATTTT,CASSQTILSSQPQHF
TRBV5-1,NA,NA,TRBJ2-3,TGCGCCAGCAGCTTGCGCCCCTCTGGGCTCCAAAACCCAGATGCGCAGTATTTT,CASSLRPSGLQNPDAQYF
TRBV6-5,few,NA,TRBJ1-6,TGTGCCAGCAGTTACTCCCAGAATTCACCCCTCCACTTT,CASSYSQNSPLHF
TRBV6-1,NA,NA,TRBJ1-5,TGTGCCAGCAGTACGTCAGCCGATAGCAATCAGCCCCAGCATTTT,CASSTSADSNQPQHF
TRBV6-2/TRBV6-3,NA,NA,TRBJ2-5,TGTGCCAGCAGCAAATCCGACTTTGTACAGTACTTC,CASSKSDFVQYF
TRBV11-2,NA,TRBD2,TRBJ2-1,TGTGCCAGCAGCAACGGACTAGTCAATGAGCAGTTCTTC,CASSNGLVNEQFF
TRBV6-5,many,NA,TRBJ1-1,TGTGCCAGCAGTTACTCGCAGGGCGTCGGCACTGAAGCTTTCTTT,CASSYSQGVGTEAFF
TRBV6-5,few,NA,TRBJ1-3,TGTGCCAGCAGTTACTACCAGGGAGCTGGAAACACCATATATTTT,CASSYYQGAGNTIYF
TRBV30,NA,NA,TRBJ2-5,TGTGCCTGGAGTGTACCCAACCTAGAGACCCAGTACTTC,CAWSVPNLETQYF
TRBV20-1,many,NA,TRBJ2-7,TGCAGTGCTAGAGACCCAGGGGACGGCTACGAGCAGTACTTC,CSARDPGDGYEQYF
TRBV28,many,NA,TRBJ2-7,TGTGCCAGTCTGAACCACAGGCGAAACTCCTACGAGCAGTACTTC,CASLNHRRNSYEQYF
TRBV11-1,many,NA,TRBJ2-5,TGTGCCAGCAGCTTAGGAACGGGTTCGGAGACCCAGTACTTC,CASSLGTGSETQYF
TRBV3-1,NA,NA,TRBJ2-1,TGTGCCAGCAGCCAAGAAGAGGAACGGTTTGTGTATAATGAGCAGTTCTTC,CASSQEEERFVYNEQFF
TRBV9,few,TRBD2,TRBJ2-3,TGTGCCAGCAGCGTAGCAGCGGGAGCCAGCACAGATACGCAGTATTTT,CASSVAAGASTDTQYF
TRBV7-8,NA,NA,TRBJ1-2,TGTGCCAGCAGGGGGGCGCAAGACTATGGCTACACCTTC,CASRGAQDYGYTF
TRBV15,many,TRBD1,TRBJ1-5,TGTGCCACCAGCAGTGACAGGGGGATCAATCAGCCCCAGCATTTT,CATSSDRGINQPQHF
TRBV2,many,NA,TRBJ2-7,TGTGCCAGCAGTGGGGGGTGGGGAGACTACGAGCAGTACTTC,CASSGGWGDYEQYF
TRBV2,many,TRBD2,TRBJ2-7,TGTGCCAGCAGTGGGCTAGCGGGAGTCTACGAGCAGTACTTC,CASSGLAGVYEQYF
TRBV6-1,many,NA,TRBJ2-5,TGTGCCAGCAGTGAAAGGACAGTCCGCCAAGAGACCCAGTACTTC,CASSERTVRQETQYF
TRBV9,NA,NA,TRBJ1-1,TGTGCCAGCAGCCCCCCGGGGCATGAAGCTTTCTTT,CASSPPGHEAFF
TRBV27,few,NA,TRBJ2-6,TGTGCCAGCCCCAAAAGGGCCAACGTCCTGACTTTC,CASPKRANVLTF
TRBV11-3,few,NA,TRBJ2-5,TGTGCCAGCAGCGTAGTATCCGATGGGACCCAGTACTTC,CASSVVSDGTQYF
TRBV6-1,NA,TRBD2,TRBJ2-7,TGTGCCAGCAGTACCGCCGGGACTAGCGGGGACGAGCAGTACTTC,CASSTAGTSGDEQYF
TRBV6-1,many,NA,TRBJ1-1,TGTGCCAGCAAACGACTTGCTGAAGCTTTCTTT,CASKRLAEAFF